A single TCR beta chain is shown here with its context. The V and J ends lost 1 base and 7 bases, in that order; junction bases with no gene match: 10. Germline V gene data show CDR1 as SGHAT and CDR2 as FQDESV (reference sequence). This CDR3 contains 16 residues. These data are taken from a study of blood T cell repertoires in COVID-19. The table came from immunoSEQ multiplex PCR; TCRdb's copy has only in-frame clones and leaves some out. The sample holds around 150,000 clones, 65% to 90% seen once. The sequencing sample was made of peripheral blood. This sequence joins TRBV11-1 and TRBJ2-1, with 7 nucleotides matching TRBD2. The receptor was derived from a woman between 50 and 59 years old in a cohort sampled during active or convalescent COVID-19. CDR3 DNA: TGTGCCAGCAGCTTAGTAGGGTATGGTAGCGGGAATGAGCAGTTCTTC. This encodes CASSLVGYGSGNEQFF. The whole variable domain, remainder taken from reference TRBV11-1 and TRBJ2-1, is EAEVAQSPRYKITEKSQAVAFWCDPISGHATLYWYRQILGQGPELLVQFQDESVVDDSQLPKDRFSAERLKGVDSTLKIQPAELGDSAMYLCASSLVGYGSGNEQFFGPGTRLTVL.